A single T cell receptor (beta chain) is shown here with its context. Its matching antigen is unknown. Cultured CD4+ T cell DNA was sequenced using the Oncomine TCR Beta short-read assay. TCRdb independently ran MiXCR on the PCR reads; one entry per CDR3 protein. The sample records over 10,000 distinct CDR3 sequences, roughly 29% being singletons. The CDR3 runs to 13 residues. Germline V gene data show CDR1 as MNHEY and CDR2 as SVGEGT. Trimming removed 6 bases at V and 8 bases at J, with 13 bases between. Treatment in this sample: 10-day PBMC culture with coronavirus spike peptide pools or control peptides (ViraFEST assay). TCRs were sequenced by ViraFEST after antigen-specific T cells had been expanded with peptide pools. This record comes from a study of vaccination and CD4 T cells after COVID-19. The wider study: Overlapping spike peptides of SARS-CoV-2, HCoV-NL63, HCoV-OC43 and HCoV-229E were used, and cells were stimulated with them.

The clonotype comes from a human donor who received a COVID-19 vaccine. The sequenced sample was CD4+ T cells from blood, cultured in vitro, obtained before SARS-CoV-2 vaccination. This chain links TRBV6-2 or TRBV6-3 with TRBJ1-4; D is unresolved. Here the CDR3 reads CASSIHEGEKLFF. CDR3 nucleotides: TGTGCCAGCAGCATTCACGAAGGAGAAAAACTGTTTTTT.